This T cell receptor (beta chain) was found in a study of T cells in Graves' hyperthyroidism and ophthalmopathy. General study points: A model of 13 V-J pairs discriminated ophthalmopathy from stable hyperthyroidism.

What was amplified from RNA transcripts were TCR beta CDR3 regions. When the TCR CDR3 underwent first-round RT-PCR, the HTBI primer set was used. TCRdb called the multiplex PCR reads again in MiXCR, with one record for every CDR3 protein. The data show 700,000 or so distinct CDR3 sequences, with around 15% seen just once and about 8.4% held by the top ten. Trimming pared 7 bases from V and 2 bases from J, leaving 19 bases between. This CDR3 is 16 amino acids long. Aged 18 to 65, the patients had hyperthyroidism that was newly diagnosed and had lasted under 2 months. Those patients with uncontrolled infection, other autoimmune disease, pregnancy or lactation were excluded. This clonotype was picked up a small number of times. The antigen remains unidentified.

This sequence joins TRBV12-3 or TRBV12-4 and TRBJ2-3; D might be TRBD2 (5 bases). Material: blood. The receptor comes from a young man with Graves' hyperthyroidism. The CDR3 here is CASTHQGGLSTDTQYF. The CDR3 region has the DNA TGTGCCAGCACCCACCAAGGCGGGCTCTCCACAGATACGCAGTATTTT.